Below, 2 T cell receptor beta chains from the same sample are listed, as sequenced in a study of blood T cell repertoires in COVID-19. TCRdb's copy holds only in-frame clones and misses some; the assay was immunoSEQ multiplex PCR. The sample has 300,000 to 450,000 clones; about 85% are singletons. Source material: peripheral blood. The receptors originated from a woman aged 18-29 years with acute or convalescent COVID-19.

The genes are TRBV6-5 and TRBJ2-7; D is possibly TRBD2 (6 bases). Germline loops: CDR1 MNHEY, CDR2 SVGAGI. The CDR3 sequence is 13 residues long. V gave up 5 bases and J gave up 5 bases, with 13 bases separating them. In DNA, the CDR3 is TGTGCCAGCAGTCCCGGGAGTCATGACGAGCAGTACTTC. It translates to CASSPGSHDEQYF.

The CDR3 DNA reads TGCGCCAGCAGCCAGAGCCAGGGCTTTAATAATTCACCCCTCCACTTT. This sequence encodes CASSQSQGFNNSPLHF. The chain is built from TRBV4-1 and TRBJ1-6; tentatively, D is TRBD1 (5 bases). The V gene's germline CDR1 is MGHRA and CDR2 YSYEKL. V lost 3 bases and J lost 5, with 14 bases in between. There are 16 residues in the CDR3.